Sequencing of this T cell receptor (beta chain) was carried out in a study of Ad26.COV2.S vaccination and SARS-CoV-2 variants. Overall study: Enrollment placed the donor in the COV1001 Ad26.COV2.S trial arm. Study-level results: Vaccine recipients posted higher spike-specific TCR breadth than their placebo counterparts. Reported findings describe substantial breadth in spike-specific CD8+ and CD4+ T cell responses following vaccination.

V was pared by 4 bases and J by 3 bases, with 3 bases of the junction left unmatched. CDR1 is SGDLS and CDR2 is YYNGEE in the germline V gene. This CDR3 is built from 13 residues. Regarding this clone: The antigen remains undetermined.

Sample treatment: 19 received Ad26.COV2.S at low or high dose, single or two shots; 5 received placebo; per-sample allocation not given. All samples were drawn on day 63, counting from the first vaccine or placebo injection. Repertoires were generated with immunoSEQ multiplex PCR, while TCRdb's copy carries only in-frame clones and drops some. The sample consists of about 350,000 clones, around 88% of them appearing once. The V gene is TRBV9, the J gene TRBJ2-7; 8 nucleotides match TRBD1. The clonotype comes from a person between 18 and 65 years old who received the Ad26.COV2.S COVID-19 vaccine or a placebo. Here the sequenced sample was peripheral blood, taken in a trial of Ad26.COV2.S vaccine versus placebo. The CDR3 nucleotides are TGTGCCAGCAGCAGGACAGGGTTCTACGAGCAGTACTTC. This codes for CASSRTGFYEQYF.